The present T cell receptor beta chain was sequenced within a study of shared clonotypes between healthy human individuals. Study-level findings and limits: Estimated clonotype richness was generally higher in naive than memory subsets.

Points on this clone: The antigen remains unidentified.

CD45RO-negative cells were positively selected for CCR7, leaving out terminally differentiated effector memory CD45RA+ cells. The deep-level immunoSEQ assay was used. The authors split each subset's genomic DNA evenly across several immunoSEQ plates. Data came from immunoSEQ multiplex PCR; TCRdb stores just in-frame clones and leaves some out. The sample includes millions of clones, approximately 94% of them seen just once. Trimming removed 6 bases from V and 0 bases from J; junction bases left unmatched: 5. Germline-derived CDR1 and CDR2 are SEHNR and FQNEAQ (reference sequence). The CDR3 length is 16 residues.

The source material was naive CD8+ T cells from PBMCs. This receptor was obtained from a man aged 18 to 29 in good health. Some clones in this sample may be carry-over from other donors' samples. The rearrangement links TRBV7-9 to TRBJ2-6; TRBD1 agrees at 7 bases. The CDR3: CASSRQGDSGANVLTF. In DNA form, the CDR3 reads TGTGCCAGCAGTCGACAGGGCGACTCTGGGGCCAACGTCCTGACTTTC.